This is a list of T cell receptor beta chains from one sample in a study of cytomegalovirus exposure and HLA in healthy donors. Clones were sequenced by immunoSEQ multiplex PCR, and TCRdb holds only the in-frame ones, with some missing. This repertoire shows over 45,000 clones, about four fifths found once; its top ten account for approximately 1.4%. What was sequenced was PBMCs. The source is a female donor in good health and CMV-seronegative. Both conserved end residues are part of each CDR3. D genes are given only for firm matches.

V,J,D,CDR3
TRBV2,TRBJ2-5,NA,CASSDGRGETQYF
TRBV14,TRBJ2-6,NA,CASSQGTSSGANVLTF
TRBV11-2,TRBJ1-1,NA,CASSSVWGMNTEAFF
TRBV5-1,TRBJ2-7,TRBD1,CASNAAGGDEQYF
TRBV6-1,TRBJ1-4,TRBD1,CASRRQGGNEKLFF
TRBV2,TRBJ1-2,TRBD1,CASGDLGTGGLGYTF
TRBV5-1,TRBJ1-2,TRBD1,CASSHPTGICTF
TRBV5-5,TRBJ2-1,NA,CASSLVGSGSYNEQFF
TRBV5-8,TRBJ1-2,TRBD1,CASSLLAGGPYGYTF
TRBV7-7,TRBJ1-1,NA,CASSLTENTEAFF
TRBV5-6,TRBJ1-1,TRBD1,CASSPSRQGIPREAFF
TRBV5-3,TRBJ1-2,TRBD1,CARSPRTGGHYGYTF
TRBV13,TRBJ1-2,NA,CARGPRQGYGYTF
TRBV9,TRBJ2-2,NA,CASSVGTVNTGELFF
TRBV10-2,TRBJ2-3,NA,CASSDPTRRADTQYF
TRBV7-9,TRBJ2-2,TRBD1,CASSSQQGAANTGELFF
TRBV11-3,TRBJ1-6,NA,CASSLAQINSPLHF
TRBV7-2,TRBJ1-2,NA,CASSPPGASVHGYGYTF
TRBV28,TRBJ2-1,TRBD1,CASRGQVYNEQFF
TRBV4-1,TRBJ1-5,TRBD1,CASSQEEPDREANQPQHF
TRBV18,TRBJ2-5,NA,CASSPRSGVGQETQYF
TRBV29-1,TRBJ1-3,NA,CSVDSGSGNTIYF
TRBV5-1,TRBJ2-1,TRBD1,CASSFLTGGFNEQFF
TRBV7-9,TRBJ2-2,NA,CANRPGLNLNTGELFF
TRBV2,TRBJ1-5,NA,CASSPEYSNQPQHF
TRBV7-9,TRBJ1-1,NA,CASSLISGADEAFF
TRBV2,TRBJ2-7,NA,CASSGLRGYEQYF
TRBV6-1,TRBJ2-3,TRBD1,CASSAPGQGTGTQYF
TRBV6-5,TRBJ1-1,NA,CASSWQGSSRAFF
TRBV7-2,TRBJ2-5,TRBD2,CASSGRQRGGQETQYF
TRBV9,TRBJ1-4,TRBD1,CASSQYRGSNEKLFF
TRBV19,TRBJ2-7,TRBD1,CASSQGTGNEQYF
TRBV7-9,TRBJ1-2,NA,CASSPGQVALYGYTF
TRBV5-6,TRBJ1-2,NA,CASSLPGYGYTF
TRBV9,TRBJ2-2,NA,CASQENTGELFF
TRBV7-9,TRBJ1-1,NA,CASSPRGGATEAFF
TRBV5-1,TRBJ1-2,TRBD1,CASSLQGQDGYTF
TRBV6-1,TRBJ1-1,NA,CASSVEGVGTEAFF
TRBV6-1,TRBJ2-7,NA,CASSVGGYSYEQYF
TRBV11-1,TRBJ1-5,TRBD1,CASSPGGSNQPQHF
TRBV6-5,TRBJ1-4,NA,CATSSREKLFF